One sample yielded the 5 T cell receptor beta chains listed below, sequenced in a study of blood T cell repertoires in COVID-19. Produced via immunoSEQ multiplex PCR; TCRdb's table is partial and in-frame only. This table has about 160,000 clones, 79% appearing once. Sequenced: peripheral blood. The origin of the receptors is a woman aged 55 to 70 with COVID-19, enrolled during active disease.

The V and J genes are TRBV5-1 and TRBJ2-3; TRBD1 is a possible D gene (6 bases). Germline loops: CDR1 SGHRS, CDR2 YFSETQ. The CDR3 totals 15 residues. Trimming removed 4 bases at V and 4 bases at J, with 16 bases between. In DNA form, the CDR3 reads TGCGCCAGCAGCATTCCGGGACAAAGCTCAGATACGCAGTATTTT. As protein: CASSIPGQSSDTQYF.

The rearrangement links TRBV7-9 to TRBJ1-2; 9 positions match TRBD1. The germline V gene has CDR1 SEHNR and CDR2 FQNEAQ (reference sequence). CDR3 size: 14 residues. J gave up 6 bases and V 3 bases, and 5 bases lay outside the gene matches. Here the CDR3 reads CASSLAGTGHGYTF. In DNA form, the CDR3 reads TGTGCCAGCAGCTTGGCCGGGACAGGGCATGGCTACACCTTC.

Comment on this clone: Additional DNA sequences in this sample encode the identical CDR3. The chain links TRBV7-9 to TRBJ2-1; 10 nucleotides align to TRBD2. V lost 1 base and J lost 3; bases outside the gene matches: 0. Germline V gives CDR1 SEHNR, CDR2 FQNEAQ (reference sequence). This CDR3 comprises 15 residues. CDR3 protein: CASSLGLAGYNEQFF. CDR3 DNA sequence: TGTGCCAGCAGCTTAGGACTAGCGGGCTACAATGAGCAGTTCTTC.

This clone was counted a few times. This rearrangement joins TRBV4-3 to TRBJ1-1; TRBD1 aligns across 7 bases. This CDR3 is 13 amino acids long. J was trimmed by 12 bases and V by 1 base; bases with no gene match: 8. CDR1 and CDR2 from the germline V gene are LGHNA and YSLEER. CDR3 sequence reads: CASSQGQGLSPFF. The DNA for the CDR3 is TGCGCCAGCAGCCAAGGACAGGGCCTATCACCTTTCTTT.

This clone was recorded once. The CDR3 coding sequence is TGTGCCAGCAGGCACAGGGGTGGGGCCTACGAGCAGTACTTC. Protein sequence: CASRHRGGAYEQYF. The chain employs TRBV27 and TRBJ2-7, with 7 bases fitting TRBD1. The ends lost 6 bases at V and 2 bases at J; junction bases unmatched: 7. The CDR3 sequence is 14 residues long. CDR1 MNHEY and CDR2 SMNVEV come from the germline V gene (reference sequence).